Shown below are 22 T cell receptor beta chains from a single sample sequenced in a study of CD8+CD57+ T cells in acquired aplastic anemia. Patients who underwent sequencing had shown CD8+CD57+ cell expansion by flow cytometry. CDR3 and TCR beta VDJ profiling relied on genomic DNA as the template. MiXCR, applied by TCRdb to the reads, yields one record per CDR3 protein. The repertoire includes 250,000 or so distinct CDR3 sequences, about 44% of them detected once, and less than 9% sits in the top ten. Sequences were obtained from sorted CD4+, CD8+, or CD8+CD57+ T cells (not recorded which) from PBMCs. The receptors originated from a human donor with aplastic anemia.

This clonotype has more than one count but fewer than ten. This chain links TRBV27 with TRBJ1-1; a weak D match, TRBD1 (6 bases). Germline CDR1 is MNHEY and CDR2 is SMNVEV (reference sequence). The CDR3 spans 15 residues. The V end was cut by 6 bases, the J end by 1 base, with 15 bases between. CDR3 sequence (DNA): TGTGCCAGCAGGCCTGGGGCGGGACAGAACACTGAAGCTTTCTTT. This gives the protein CASRPGAGQNTEAFF.

The chain has TRBV10-3 and TRBJ1-5; D perhaps matches TRBD1 (6 bases). The CDR3 is 14 residues long. The ends were cut back, 3 bases at V and 9 bases at J, with 15 bases in the middle. Germline CDR1 reads ENHRY; CDR2 reads SYGVKD. The CDR3 protein is CAISDGTPDGPQHF. CDR3 nucleotide sequence: TGTGCCATCAGTGACGGGACACCCGACGGGCCCCAGCATTTT.

Comment on this clonotype: It may be a read error: a sequence one base away is much more abundant. Lacking the conserved final phenylalanine or tryptophan, this CDR3 likely reflects a read error. The genes are TRBV7-2 and TRBJ2-7; 8 bases line up with TRBD1. After removal of 5 bases from V and 1 base from J, the junction contained 4 bases not matched to a gene. The CDR3 length is 14 residues. Looked up from germline, CDR1 is SGHTA and CDR2 is FQGNSA. This CDR3 reads CASSRDRSSYEQYS. The CDR3 nucleotides read TGTGCCAGCAGCCGGGACAGGTCATCCTACGAGCAGTACTCC.

CDR3 sequence (DNA): TGTGCCACCAGCAGAGAGAAGTCCACAACTAATGAAAAACTGTTTTTT. Amino acid sequence: CATSREKSTTNEKLFF. The V call is TRBV15, the J call TRBJ1-4; no reliable D call. The germline V gene encodes CDR1 LNHNV and CDR2 YYDKDF (reference sequence). There are 16 residues in the CDR3. Trimming shortened V by 0 bases and J by 0 bases, and 8 bases separated the two germline ends.

The gene calls are TRBV7-2 and TRBJ2-7, with TRBD1 identical over 8 bases. CDR3 length: 14 residues. V lost 1 base, J lost 6 bases, and 5 bases stayed unmatched. Germline assignment: CDR1 SGHTA and CDR2 FQGNSA. DNA for the CDR3: TGTGCCAGCAGCTTAGGGACAGGGAAAGGCGAGCAGTACTTC. Its protein product is CASSLGTGKGEQYF. Complete variable domain (other parts from reference TRBV7-2 and TRBJ2-7): GAGVSQSPSNKVTEKGKDVELRCDPISGHTALYWYRQSLGQGLEFLIYFQGNSAPDKSGLPSDRFSAERTGGSVSTLTIQRTQQEDSAVYLCASSLGTGKGEQYFGPGTRLTVT.

CDR3 residues: CASSIGTAGEQYF. The CDR3 DNA reads TGTGCCAGTAGTATTGGGACCGCCGGGGAGCAGTACTTC. This sequence joins TRBV19 and TRBJ2-7; D could derive from TRBD1 or TRBD2 (5 bases each). V lost 3 bases to trimming and J lost 7 bases, with 13 bases between them. Germline V lookup: CDR1 LNHDA, CDR2 SQIVND (reference sequence). The CDR3 length is 13 residues.

CDR3 DNA: TGCAGTGCTAGAGGTCCGGCGGACAGAGCCTACGAGCAGTACTTC. Translating it yields CSARGPADRAYEQYF. This chain links TRBV20-1 with TRBJ2-7; tentatively, D is TRBD1 (6 bases). The CDR3 length is 15 residues. Germline V gene data show CDR1 as DFQATT and CDR2 as SNEGSKA (reference sequence). Between the trimmed V and J ends, which lost 1 base and 2 bases, there was a span of 15 bases.

V gene TRBV10-3 combines with J gene TRBJ1-5; a possible D gene is TRBD1 (5 bases). The CDR3 is made up of 15 amino acids. CDR1 is ENHRY and CDR2 is SYGVKD in the germline V gene. V lost 0 bases and J 3 bases, leaving 9 bases between the germline ends. The CDR3 loop is CAISESGEFNQPQHF. In DNA form, the CDR3 reads TGTGCCATCAGTGAGTCAGGGGAATTCAATCAGCCCCAGCATTTT.

The chain carries TRBV30 and TRBJ1-1, with 8 bases aligning to TRBD1. This CDR3 contains 12 residues. Germline V CDR1 and CDR2: GTSNPN, SVGIG (reference sequence). The V and J ends lost 1 base and 11 bases, in that order; junction bases with no gene match: 6. The CDR3 loop is CAWSGQGFRAFF. CDR3 nucleotide sequence: TGTGCCTGGAGTGGACAGGGGTTTAGGGCTTTCTTT.

This clonotype showed up just once. The chain is built from TRBV4-3 and TRBJ2-5, with 9 nucleotides matching TRBD1. The CDR3 length is 16 residues. CDR1 LGHNA and CDR2 YSLEER come from the germline V gene. J gave up 4 bases and V 0 bases, and 6 bases lay outside the gene matches. The CDR3 bases are TGCGCCAGCAGCCAAGACCCAACAGGGGGCAGAGAGACCCAGTACTTC. It specifies CASSQDPTGGRETQYF.

This clonotype appeared many times. The gene calls are TRBV9 and TRBJ2-1; TRBD2 is a possible D gene (7 bases). The V gene lost 5 bases and the J gene lost 5 bases, with 14 bases spanning the gap. The CDR3 spans 14 residues. CDR1 is SGDLS, CDR2 YYNGEE, per germline. The DNA for the CDR3 is TGTGCCAGCAGAGGGCAAGGGGGGGACAATGAGCAGTTCTTC. Translation: CASRGQGGDNEQFF. Filled out from reference TRBV9 and TRBJ2-1, the complete variable domain reads DSGVTQTPKHLITATGQRVTLRCSPRSGDLSVYWYQQSLDQGLQFLIQYYNGEERAKGNILERFSAQQFPDLHSELNLSSLELGDSALYFCASRGQGGDNEQFFGPGTRLTVL.

There are a few counts of this clonotype. This chain connects TRBV15 to TRBJ2-3, with a possible D match to TRBD1 (6 bases). Trimming removed 3 bases from V and 6 bases from J, with 16 bases in between. This CDR3 is built from 15 residues. Germline assignment: CDR1 LNHNV and CDR2 YYDKDF (reference sequence). The CDR3, as DNA: TGTGCCACCAGCAGCCGGGACAACCCGGGGGATACGCAGTATTTT. This sequence encodes CATSSRDNPGDTQYF.

The rearrangement uses TRBV30 and TRBJ1-1; TRBD1 aligns across 8 bases. The J segment lost 6 bases and the V segment lost 8 bases, leaving 11 bases of the junction unmatched. Germline CDR1 reads GTSNPN; CDR2 reads SVGIG (reference sequence). The CDR3 extends over 13 amino acids. The CDR3 DNA reads TGTGCCGTTGGACAGGGAACGGGGGCTGAAGCTTTCTTT. Translated: CAVGQGTGAEAFF.

The chain recombines TRBV7-2 with TRBJ1-1; a possible D gene is TRBD1 (6 bases). The CDR3 has 14 amino acids. V gave up 3 bases and J gave up 1 base, with 9 bases separating them. CDR1 and CDR2 from the germline V gene are SGHTA and FQGNSA. In DNA form, the CDR3 reads TGTGCCAGCAGCTTGGCGACAGGGAACACTGAAGCTTTCTTT. Protein product: CASSLATGNTEAFF.

The rearrangement joins TRBV27 to TRBJ2-7; D remains ambiguous. Germline V gene data show CDR1 as MNHEY and CDR2 as SMNVEV (reference sequence). This CDR3 has 12 residues. V was cut by 8 bases and J by 7 bases, with 15 bases left in between. DNA for the CDR3: TGTGCCAGCGGGCTTGACGCGTATGAGCAGTACTTC. The encoded protein is CASGLDAYEQYF.

This clonotype was counted at least ten times. One end of the junction does not line up with germline, which may come from a read error. The V call is TRBV7-7, the J call TRBJ2-7; tentatively, D is TRBD2 (5 bases). There are 13 residues in the CDR3. Germline values: CDR1 SSHAT, CDR2 FNYEAQ (reference sequence). The CDR3 protein is CASSSVPGNEQYF. The CDR3 coding sequence is TGTGCTAGCAGCTCAGTTCCGGGGAACGAGCAGTACTTC.

V and J are TRBV13 and TRBJ2-7, with no clear D. Germline V gene lookup returns CDR1 PRHDT and CDR2 FYEKMQ (reference sequence). The length of the CDR3 is 15 residues. V was clipped by 5 bases and J by 1 base, with 15 bases between them. CDR3 sequence: CASSQSEKQSYEQYF. The CDR3 region has the DNA TGTGCCAGCAGCCAATCAGAGAAACAATCCTACGAGCAGTACTTC.

The CDR3 region has the DNA TGTGCCAGCAGTTACTCGGGTATATGGACAGCTTATACTAGCACAGATACGCAGTATTTT. Its translation is CASSYSGIWTAYTSTDTQYF. The chain carries TRBV2 and TRBJ2-3; a possible D gene is TRBD1 (6 bases). From germline, CDR1 is SNHLY and CDR2 FYNNEI. The CDR3 is made up of 20 amino acids. V lost 5 bases to trimming and J lost 0 bases, with 27 bases between them.

Note on this clonotype: Compared with germline, one end of the junction differs, possibly owing to a read error. The chain carries TRBV15 and TRBJ2-1, with 7 bases that match TRBD1. This CDR3 is built from 15 residues. Germline CDR1 and CDR2: LNHNV and YYDKDF (reference sequence). The CDR3 DNA reads as TGTGCCGCCAGCAGAGAACGGGGACAGTACAATGAGCAGTTCTTC. Translating gives CAASRERGQYNEQFF.

This clonotype was seen a handful of times. V is TRBV2 and J is TRBJ1-1; D is uncertain. CDR3 length equals 14 residues. Looked up from germline, CDR1 is SNHLY and CDR2 is FYNNEI. V lost 2 bases to trimming and J lost 4 bases, with 11 bases between them. CDR3 sequence: CASSEWRTGTEAFF. The DNA for the CDR3 is TGTGCCAGCAGTGAATGGAGGACGGGCACTGAAGCTTTCTTT.

V gene TRBV12-5 combines with J gene TRBJ2-1, with D perhaps matching TRBD2 (5 bases). This CDR3 contains 12 residues. The germline gives CDR1 LGHNT, CDR2 FRNRAP. CDR3 sequence: CASSPEGSEQFF. The CDR3 coding sequence is TGTGCCAGCAGTCCCGAGGGTAGTGAGCAGTTCTTC.

The chain carries TRBV14 and TRBJ2-1; TRBD2 might be the D (7 bases). Germline lookup yields CDR1 SGHDN and CDR2 FVKESK. The V end was cut by 3 bases, the J end by 6 bases, with 12 bases between. CDR3 length: 14 residues. CDR3 DNA sequence: TGTGCCAGCAGCCATTTCGGGGGGCCCAATGAGCAGTTCTTC. Its protein is CASSHFGGPNEQFF.